This T cell receptor beta chain was captured in a study of regulatory T cells in long-lasting Graves disease. Time point noted: newly diagnosed GD, antithyroid drugs for less than 3 months. The authors made the TCR library using RNA they extracted from PBMCs. Patients with Graves' disease were diagnosed by American Thyroid Association guidelines. Germline V gene sequence: CDR1 MNHEY, CDR2 SMNVEV (reference sequence). CDR3 length: 14 amino acids. V was cut by 6 bases and J by 1 base, with 12 bases left in between. Building of the TCR beta libraries involved iRepertoire HTBI primers and Arm-PCR of CDR3 regions. TCRdb reprocessed the multiplex PCR reads with MiXCR, giving one entry per CDR3 protein. The sample consists of 620,000 or so distinct CDR3 sequences, 16% of them appearing once. The sample was also linked to a second study, of T cells in Graves' hyperthyroidism and ophthalmopathy. Per that study: Using the HTBI primer set, a first-round RT-PCR was run on the TCR CDR3.

The chain links TRBV27 to TRBJ1-1, with D hard to call. The sequence derives from a woman under 40 with Graves disease. The sequences come from peripheral blood mononuclear cells (PBMCs), collected at new diagnosis, from a patient treated with antithyroid drugs. The CDR3 sequence is CASSLKRGNTEAFF. CDR3 nucleotide sequence: TGTGCCAGCAGCCTCAAACGGGGGAACACTGAAGCTTTCTTT.